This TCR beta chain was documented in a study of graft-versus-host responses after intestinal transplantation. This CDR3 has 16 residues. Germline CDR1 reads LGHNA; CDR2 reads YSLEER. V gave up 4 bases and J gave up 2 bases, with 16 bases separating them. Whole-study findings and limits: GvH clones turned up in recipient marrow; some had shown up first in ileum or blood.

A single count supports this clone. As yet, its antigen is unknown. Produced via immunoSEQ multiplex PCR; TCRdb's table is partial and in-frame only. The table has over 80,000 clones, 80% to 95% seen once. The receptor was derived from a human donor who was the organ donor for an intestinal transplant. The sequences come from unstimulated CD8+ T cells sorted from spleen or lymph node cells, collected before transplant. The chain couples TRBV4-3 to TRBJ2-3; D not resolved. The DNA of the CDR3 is TGCGCCAGCAGCCCCAAGATAGCTCTCTTCACAGATACGCAGTATTTT. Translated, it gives CASSPKIALFTDTQYF.